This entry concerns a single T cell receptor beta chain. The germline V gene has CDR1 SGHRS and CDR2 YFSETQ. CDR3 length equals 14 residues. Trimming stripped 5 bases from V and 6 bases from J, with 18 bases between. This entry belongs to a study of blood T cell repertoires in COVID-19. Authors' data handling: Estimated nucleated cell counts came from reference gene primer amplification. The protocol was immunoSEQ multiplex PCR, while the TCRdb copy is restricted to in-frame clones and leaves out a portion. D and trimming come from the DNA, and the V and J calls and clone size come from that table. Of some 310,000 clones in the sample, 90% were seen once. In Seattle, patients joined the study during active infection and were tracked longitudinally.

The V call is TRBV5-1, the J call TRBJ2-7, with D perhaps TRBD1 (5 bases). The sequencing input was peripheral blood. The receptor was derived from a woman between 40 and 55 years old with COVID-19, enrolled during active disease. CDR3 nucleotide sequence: TGCGCCAGCAGGGTGGGCAGGGTATCGTCCGAGCAGTACTTC. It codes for CASRVGRVSSEQYF.